This TCR beta chain was profiled in a study of blood T cell repertoires in COVID-19. The CDR3 extends over 15 amino acids. V lost 6 bases and J lost 1; bases outside the gene matches: 6. Germline V CDR1 and CDR2: SNHLY, FYNNEI. The assay was immunoSEQ multiplex PCR, and TCRdb's table has in-frame clones only and misses some. The data show 120,000 to 150,000 clones, around 90% seen once. The genes are TRBV2 and TRBJ2-3; TRBD2 aligns across 8 bases. Sequenced: PBMCs or T cells enriched from blood (not recorded which). The sequence derives from a woman between 40 and 55 years old who had been exposed to COVID-19. CDR3 nucleotide sequence: TGTGCCAGCAGACAAAAGGGACTAGGCACAGATACGCAGTATTTT. This sequence encodes CASRQKGLGTDTQYF.